Listed here are 11 T cell receptor beta chains from one sample, sequenced in a study of cytomegalovirus exposure and HLA in healthy donors. The PCR employed 60 Vbeta primers together with 13 Jbeta primers. Assay used: immunoSEQ multiplex PCR; TCRdb lists only in-frame clones, some missing. There are about 210,000 clones in the sample; roughly 77% occur only once, and roughly 0.4% lies in the top ten. Material: PBMCs. These receptors were taken from a male donor in good health and CMV-seropositive.

J is TRBJ2-5 and V is TRBV27, with 8 nucleotides matching TRBD1. With the DNA end fitting TRBJ2-7 better, the J assignment may be wrong. CDR1 is MNHEY, CDR2 SMNVEV, per germline (reference sequence). The CDR3 totals 15 residues. CDR3 residues: CASSRPGQDLYEQYF. The CDR3 nucleotides read TGTGCCAGCAGCCGCCCGGGACAGGACCTTTACGAGCAGTACTTC.

This clone was seen more than once but under ten times. The chain is built from TRBV11-1 and TRBJ2-5; 7 nucleotides agree with TRBD2. This CDR3 contains 14 residues. The V gene end was trimmed by 11 bases and the J gene end by 5 bases; junction bases not matched to a gene: 14. Germline CDR1 and CDR2: SGHAT and FQDESV (reference sequence). CDR3 residues: CASQWDAGGETQYF. Written as DNA, the CDR3 is TGTGCCTCCCAATGGGACGCCGGGGGGGAGACCCAGTACTTC.

The V gene is TRBV11-2, the J gene TRBJ2-3; 11 nucleotides align to TRBD2. CDR1 and CDR2 from the germline V gene are SGHAT and FQNNGV. This CDR3 comprises 17 residues. V lost 5 bases to trimming and J lost 0 bases; unmatched junction nucleotides: 7. The CDR3 coding sequence is TGTGCCAGCAGCCCAGGTAGCGGGGGGGCTAGCACAGATACGCAGTATTTT. Residues: CASSPGSGGASTDTQYF. The complete variable domain, with remaining parts taken from reference TRBV11-2 and TRBJ2-3, reads EAGVAQSPRYKIIEKRQSVAFWCNPISGHATLYWYQQILGQGPKLLIQFQNNGVVDDSQLPKDRFSAERLKGVDSTLKIQPAKLEDSAVYLCASSPGSGGASTDTQYFGPGTRLTVL.

This sequence joins TRBV6-1 and TRBJ2-7; 11 bases match TRBD2. Germline V lookup: CDR1 MNHNS, CDR2 SASEGT. The CDR3 runs 15 residues. J gave up 4 bases and V 6 bases, and 8 bases lay outside the gene matches. CDR3 region: CASRKTSGSGYEQYF. The CDR3 DNA sequence: TGTGCCAGCAGAAAAACTAGCGGGAGTGGGTACGAGCAGTACTTC.

This rearrangement joins TRBV5-1 to TRBJ2-7; 13 positions match TRBD2. Germline assignment: CDR1 SGHRS and CDR2 YFSETQ. This CDR3 is 19 amino acids long. The J segment lost 7 bases and the V segment lost 4 bases, leaving 20 bases of the junction unmatched. The CDR3 spells CASSAGPRTSGSTVREQYF. CDR3 sequence (DNA): TGCGCCAGCAGCGCGGGCCCAAGGACTAGCGGGAGTACGGTCAGGGAGCAGTACTTC.

V and J are TRBV7-9 and TRBJ2-1, with 9 bases identical to TRBD1. The length of the CDR3 is 14 residues. Per germline, CDR1 SEHNR and CDR2 FQNEAQ (reference sequence). Trimming took 8 bases from V and 9 from J; bases not matched to a gene: 11. CDR3 amino acids: CASSRDREGSEQFF. The CDR3 region has the DNA TGTGCCAGCTCCCGGGACAGGGAGGGTAGTGAGCAGTTCTTC.

This sequence joins TRBV6-5 and TRBJ1-1; D not certain. Trimming took off 4 bases at V and 1 base at J, with 10 bases between the two ends. The CDR3 totals 14 residues. Per germline, CDR1 MNHEY and CDR2 SVGAGI. The CDR3 region is CASSFGPTNTEAFF. The CDR3 nucleotides read TGTGCCAGCAGTTTTGGCCCCACGAACACTGAAGCTTTCTTT.

The chain combines TRBV30 with TRBJ2-5; D is possibly TRBD2 (5 bases). Germline lookup yields CDR1 GTSNPN and CDR2 SVGIG (reference sequence). Trimming removed 4 bases from V and 3 bases from J, with 12 bases in between. The length of the CDR3 is 13 residues. The CDR3 sequence: CAWNTKRKETQYF. The CDR3 DNA reads TGTGCCTGGAATACGAAGCGGAAAGAGACCCAGTACTTC.

The chain couples TRBV27 to TRBJ1-4; D remains unclear. Trimming removed 7 bases from V and 5 bases from J, with 14 bases in between. Per the germline V gene, CDR1 is MNHEY and CDR2 is SMNVEV (reference sequence). This CDR3 contains 14 residues. The CDR3 region is CASTAAGRNEKLFF. The CDR3 DNA reads TGTGCCAGCACCGCCGCAGGAAGGAATGAAAAACTGTTTTTT.

V usage is TRBV9 and J usage is TRBJ2-1; TRBD2 agrees at 8 bases. Losses at the gene ends were 4 bases for V and 7 bases for J; bases not matched to a gene: 7. The CDR3 contains 14 residues. CDR1 SGDLS and CDR2 YYNGEE come from the germline V gene. CDR3 amino acids: CASSSPPGGNEQFF. The CDR3 DNA reads as TGTGCCAGCAGCTCCCCCCCGGGAGGGAATGAGCAGTTCTTC.

The rearrangement joins TRBV6-1 to TRBJ1-5; D is perhaps TRBD1 (6 bases). V shed 0 bases and J shed 3 bases, with 27 bases lying between them. The CDR3 is made up of 21 amino acids. The germline gives CDR1 MNHNS, CDR2 SASEGT. The CDR3 loop reads CASSEAPLRAEGGFVNQPQHF. CDR3 sequence (DNA): TGTGCCAGCAGTGAAGCCCCTCTTAGGGCAGAAGGGGGATTTGTCAATCAGCCCCAGCATTTT.